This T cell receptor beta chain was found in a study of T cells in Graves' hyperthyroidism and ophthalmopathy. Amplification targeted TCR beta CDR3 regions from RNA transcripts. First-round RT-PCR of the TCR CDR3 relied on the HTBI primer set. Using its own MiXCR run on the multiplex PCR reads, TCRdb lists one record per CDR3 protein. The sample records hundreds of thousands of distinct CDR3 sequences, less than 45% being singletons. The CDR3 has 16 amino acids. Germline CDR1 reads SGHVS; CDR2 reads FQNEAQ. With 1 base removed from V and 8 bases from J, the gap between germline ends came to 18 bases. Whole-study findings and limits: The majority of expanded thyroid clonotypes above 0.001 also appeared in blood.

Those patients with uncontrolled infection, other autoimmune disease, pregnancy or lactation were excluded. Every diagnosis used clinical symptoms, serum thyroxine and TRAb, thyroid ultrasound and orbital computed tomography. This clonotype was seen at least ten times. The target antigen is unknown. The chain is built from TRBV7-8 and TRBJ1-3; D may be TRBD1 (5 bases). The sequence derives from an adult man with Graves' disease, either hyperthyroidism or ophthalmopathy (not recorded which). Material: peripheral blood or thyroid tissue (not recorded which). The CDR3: CASSLEGQGFGDTIYF. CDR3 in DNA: TGTGCCAGCAGCTTAGAGGGCCAGGGCTTCGGAGACACCATATATTTT.